This TCR beta chain was captured by sequencing in a study of metastatic and nonmetastatic thyroid tumors. Turning to the study itself: For malignant and benign thyroid patients, tumor or nodule tissue and blood were the sources whose repertoires were compared.

All patients reached thyroid surgery having received no treatment beforehand. The CDR3 contains 11 residues. Deletions cut 8 bases from V and 8 bases from J, with 15 bases between. CDR1 SQVTM and CDR2 ANQGSEA come from the germline V gene. The table lists this clone with a few counts. The target antigen is unknown. With a much larger clone just one base away, this may be a read error. Overall study results and limits: Versus benign nodules, malignant thyroid tumors reportedly had significantly higher TCR beta diversity, in blood and tumor.

In the original processing: The study built a papillary thyroid cancer distant-metastasis classifier from CDR3 differences across clinicopathological groups. TCRdb re-clonotyped the PCR reads via MiXCR. TCRdb, rather than the study authors, made the V and J calls. The table lists about 92,000 clones, approximately 15% of them singletons. The sequencing input was blood. The chain couples TRBV29-1 to TRBJ1-2; D is uncertain. The clonotype was recovered from a female donor with papillary thyroid cancer or a benign thyroid nodule (not recorded which). Some clones in this sample may be carry-over from other donors' samples. The CDR3 is CSFLNRGGYTF. DNA of the CDR3: TGCAGCTTCCTGAACCGTGGAGGCTACACCTTC. Drawing the rest from reference TRBV29-1 and TRBJ1-2, the complete variable domain is SAVISQKPSRDICQRGTSLTIQCQVDSQVTMMFWYRQQPGQSLTLIATANQGSEATYESGFVIDKFPISRPNLTFSTLTVSNMSPEDSSIYLCSFLNRGGYTFGSGTRLTVV.